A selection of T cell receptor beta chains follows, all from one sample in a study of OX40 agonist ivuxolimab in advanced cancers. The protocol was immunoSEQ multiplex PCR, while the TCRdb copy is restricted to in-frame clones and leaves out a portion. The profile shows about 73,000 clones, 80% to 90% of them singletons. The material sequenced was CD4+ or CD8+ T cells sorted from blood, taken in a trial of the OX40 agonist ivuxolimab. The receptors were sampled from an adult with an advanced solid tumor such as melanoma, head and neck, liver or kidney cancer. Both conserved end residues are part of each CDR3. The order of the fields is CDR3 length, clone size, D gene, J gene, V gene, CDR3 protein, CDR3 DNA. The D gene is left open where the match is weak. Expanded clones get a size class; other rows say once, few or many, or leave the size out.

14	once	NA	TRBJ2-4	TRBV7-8	CASSLVTGQNIQYF	TGTGCCAGCAGCTTAGTAACGGGACAAAACATTCAGTACTTC
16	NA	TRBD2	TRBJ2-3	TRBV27	CASSLGLAGGTDTQYF	TGTGCCAGCAGTTTGGGACTAGCGGGAGGCACAGATACGCAGTATTTT
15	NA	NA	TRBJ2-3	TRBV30	CAWDSDGPSTDTQYF	TGTGCCTGGGACAGTGATGGACCTAGCACAGATACGCAGTATTTT
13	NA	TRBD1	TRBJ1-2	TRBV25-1	CASSDQGAWGYTF	TGTGCCAGCAGTGATCAGGGGGCTTGGGGCTACACCTTC
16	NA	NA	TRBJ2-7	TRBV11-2	CASSFPGGLARYEQYF	TGTGCCAGCAGCTTCCCCGGGGGGCTCGCCCGCTACGAGCAGTACTTC
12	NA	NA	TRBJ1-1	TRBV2	CASTGQNTEAFF	TGTGCCAGCACAGGTCAGAACACTGAAGCTTTCTTT
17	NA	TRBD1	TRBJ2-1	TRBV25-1	CASSELTGEIPYNEQFF	TGTGCCAGCAGTGAATTGACAGGGGAAATCCCTTACAATGAGCAGTTCTTC
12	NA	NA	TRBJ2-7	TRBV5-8	CASSFMGYEQYF	TGTGCCAGCAGCTTCATGGGCTACGAGCAGTACTTC
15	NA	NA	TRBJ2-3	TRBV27	CASTPWASSTDTQYF	TGTGCCAGCACCCCCTGGGCGTCTAGCACAGATACGCAGTATTTT
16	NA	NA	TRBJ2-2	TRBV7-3	CASSPPAGPHSGELFF	TGTGCCAGCAGCCCTCCGGCAGGCCCCCATTCCGGGGAGCTGTTTTTT
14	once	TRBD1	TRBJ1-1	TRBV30	CAWTLAGQGSEAFF	TGTGCCTGGACCCTCGCCGGACAGGGGAGTGAAGCTTTCTTT
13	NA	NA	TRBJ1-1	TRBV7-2	CASSFGGGTEAFF	TGTGCCAGCAGCTTTGGTGGGGGCACTGAAGCTTTCTTT
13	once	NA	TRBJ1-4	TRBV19	CASSIWGHEKLFF	TGTGCCAGTAGTATATGGGGGCATGAAAAACTGTTTTTT